Sequencing of this TCR beta chain was carried out in a study of regulatory and conventional T cells in breast cancer (dated by TCRdb to 2014 to 2015). With regard to this clonotype: Its antigen is currently not known. Given the absence of the conserved phenylalanine or tryptophan at the CDR3 end, a read error is likely.

V has 8 bases trimmed and J has 6 bases trimmed; junction bases matching no gene number 10. CDR1 is given as MNHNY and CDR2 as SVGAGI, both from the germline V gene (reference sequence). The CDR3 region is 15 residues in length, termini included. Here the CDR3 DNA is all that survives: 45 bases in frame from base 1. Receptors were amplified or captured by PCR. Sequenced on an Illumina MiSeq. Using fastp at Q25 and MiXCR, TCRdb reprocessed the public reads and kept productive beta chains. Rows are combined by CDR3 protein, so each entry shows the most common genes and DNA. Within this sample are 15,000 or so distinct CDR3 sequences, with around 30% of them counted one time only. The ten largest account for roughly 1.5% of the sample.

The TCR originated in a female donor in good health. The chain is assembled from TRBV6-6 and TRBJ2-1, with 10 middle bases fitting TRBD2. The sequenced sample consisted of conventional T cells from blood. In nucleotides, the sequence is TGTGCCAGCTTTGGATCCGGGACTAGCGTCAATGAGCAGTTCCTC. The resulting protein is CASFGSGTSVNEQFL.